This T cell receptor (beta chain) originates from a study of blood T cell repertoires in COVID-19. Germline V gives CDR1 MNHEY, CDR2 SVGEGT. The CDR3 sequence is 15 residues long. Trimming took off 0 bases at V and 5 bases at J, with 10 bases between the two ends. Clones were read by immunoSEQ multiplex PCR, and TCRdb kept only the in-frame ones, dropping some. The repertoire holds 400,000 to 450,000 clones, with approximately 90% as singletons. This chain connects TRBV6-2 or TRBV6-3 to TRBJ1-4; D perhaps matches TRBD1 (6 bases). The sequencing input was peripheral blood. The TCR comes from a young man with COVID-19, enrolled during active disease. Written as DNA, the CDR3 is TGTGCCAGCAGTTACTCCGTCGGACAGAATGAAAAACTGTTTTTT. Its protein is CASSYSVGQNEKLFF.